This TCR beta chain derives from a study of cytomegalovirus exposure and HLA in healthy donors. Study outcomes and limitations: Accounts indicate the classifier identified cytomegalovirus status with strong specificity and sensitivity.

Details on this clone: The antigen is not known.

PCR involved 60 Vbeta and 13 Jbeta primers. This table comes from immunoSEQ multiplex PCR, and its TCRdb copy is limited to in-frame clones, with some not included. The sample shows about 97,000 clones, 75% of them seen only once. The CDR3 runs to 13 residues. Germline values: CDR1 ENHRY, CDR2 SYGVKD. V lost 6 bases and J lost 4; bases outside the gene matches: 3. This chain uses TRBV10-3 with TRBJ2-3, with 8 positions matching TRBD1. The specimen was PBMCs. This TCR came from a man between 45 and 60 years old in good health and CMV-seronegative. CDR3 coding DNA: TGTGCCATCAGCGTGACAGGGGCAGATACGCAGTATTTT. This translates into CAISVTGADTQYF.